This entry lists 26 T cell receptor beta chains sequenced from one sample in a study of T cells in localized non-small cell lung cancer. Libraries were prepared by immunoSEQ multiplex PCR; TCRdb keeps only in-frame clonotypes and omits some of them. The table includes 40,000 to 55,000 clones, around 81% detected once. Material: peripheral blood mononuclear cells, obtained before any cancer treatment. The source is a man between 40 and 75 years old with stage III lung adenocarcinoma.

This chain uses TRBV27 with TRBJ2-1; D is undetermined. Per the germline V gene, CDR1 is MNHEY and CDR2 is SMNVEV (reference sequence). The CDR3 contains 13 residues. The V and J ends lost 5 bases and 1 base respectively, with 6 bases between them. The chain's CDR3 is CASSRKSYNEQFF. The CDR3 bases are TGTGCCAGCAGTCGCAAATCCTACAATGAGCAGTTCTTC.

This clone was recorded once. V is TRBV5-1 and J is TRBJ2-2; D might be TRBD1 (6 bases). The CDR3 has 14 residues. From germline, CDR1 is SGHRS and CDR2 YFSETQ. V was clipped by 4 bases and J by 4 bases, with 11 bases between them. In nucleotides, the CDR3 is TGCGCCAGCAGCGCAGGGGCGGGCACCGGGGAGCTGTTTTTT. This codes for CASSAGAGTGELFF.

The chain employs TRBV5-1 and TRBJ1-3; TRBD1 matches at 7 bases. Germline CDR1 is SGHRS and CDR2 is YFSETQ. With 0 bases clipped from V and 4 bases from J, the junction kept 4 bases outside the gene matches. The length of the CDR3 is 15 residues. The CDR3 sequence: CASSLGDSGGNTIYF. The DNA for the CDR3 is TGCGCCAGCAGCTTGGGGGACAGCGGAGGAAACACCATATATTTT.

This clone was observed a single time. V usage is TRBV7-7 and J usage is TRBJ2-2; the match to TRBD1 covers 8 bases. Germline V gene lookup returns CDR1 SSHAT and CDR2 FNYEAQ (reference sequence). J lost 0 bases, V lost 1 base, and 1 base had no gene match. The CDR3 consists of 16 residues. The DNA for the CDR3 is TGTGCCAGCAGCTTAGAGACAGGGGCGAACACCGGGGAGCTGTTTTTT. Protein sequence: CASSLETGANTGELFF.

The gene calls are TRBV19 and TRBJ2-3; D unresolved. The CDR3 contains 14 residues. Deletions cut 4 bases from V and 6 bases from J, with 14 bases between. Germline CDR1 and CDR2: LNHDA and SQIVND (reference sequence). CDR3 bases: TGTGCCAGTAGTAGGAGTAGTCTCTACGATACGCAGTATTTT. This gives the protein CASSRSSLYDTQYF.

This clone has a single count. This rearrangement joins TRBV7-8 to TRBJ2-5, with 10 bases lining up with TRBD2. V lost 1 base, J lost 1 base, and 3 bases stayed unmatched. CDR1 is SGHVS and CDR2 is FQNEAQ in the germline V gene. The CDR3 length is 16 residues. The CDR3 region has the DNA TGTGCCAGCAGCTTAGTTGCTAGCGGGGGCCAAGAGACCCAGTACTTC. Its translation is CASSLVASGGQETQYF.

CDR3 sequence reads: CASSSTTSGLQYF. DNA for the CDR3: TGTGCCAGCAGCTCGACGACTAGCGGGCTCCAGTACTTC. The V and J genes are TRBV7-2 and TRBJ2-7, with 10 bases fitting TRBD2. Per germline, CDR1 SGHTA and CDR2 FQGNSA. J lost 10 bases, V lost 4 bases, and 7 bases had no gene match. The length of the CDR3 is 13 residues.

On this clone: It may be a read error: a sequence one base away is much more abundant. The rearrangement joins TRBV11-2 to TRBJ2-1, with D possibly being TRBD1 (6 bases). CDR1 is SGHAT and CDR2 is FQNNGV in the germline V gene. The CDR3 covers 14 residues. The CDR3 reads CANSLVSGDNEQFF. Here the CDR3 DNA reads TGTGCCAACAGCTTAGTGTCAGGGGATAATGAGCAGTTCTTC.

The rearrangement uses TRBV30 and TRBJ2-3; 13 positions match TRBD2. This CDR3 spans 15 amino acids. J was trimmed by 6 bases and V by 1 base; bases with no gene match: 4. Germline V gives CDR1 GTSNPN, CDR2 SVGIG (reference sequence). Written as DNA, the CDR3 is TGTGCCTGGAGTGGACTAGCGGGGGGAGGGGATACGCAGTATTTT. It yields the protein CAWSGLAGGGDTQYF.

The rearrangement joins TRBV6-5 to TRBJ2-1; D call uncertain. Per the germline V gene, CDR1 is MNHEY and CDR2 is SVGAGI. The CDR3 has 12 residues. Trimming shortened V by 2 bases and J by 5 bases, and 4 bases separated the two germline ends. Written as DNA, the CDR3 is TGTGCCAGCAGTTACAGAGACAATGAGCAGTTCTTC. This encodes CASSYRDNEQFF.

The J gene is TRBJ2-1, the V gene TRBV11-3; 9 bases align to TRBD2. The CDR3 is 14 amino acids. J lost 6 bases, V lost 1 base, and 1 base had no gene match. Germline loops: CDR1 SGHNT, CDR2 YENEEA. The CDR3 DNA is TGTGCCAGCAGCTTAGGACTAGCGGTCAATGAGCAGTTCTTC. It translates to CASSLGLAVNEQFF.

This chain uses TRBV4-2 with TRBJ2-5; 8 bases are shared with TRBD2. Looked up from germline, CDR1 is LGHNA and CDR2 is YNFKEQ. V lost 0 bases and J lost 1; bases outside the gene matches: 10. This CDR3 is built from 18 residues. The chain's CDR3 is CASSQEYQAGASQETQYF. The CDR3 region has the DNA TGTGCCAGCAGCCAAGAATATCAAGCGGGGGCTTCCCAAGAGACCCAGTACTTC.

This chain joins TRBV6-1 and TRBJ2-3; D remains ambiguous. Trimming left V 3 bases short and J 6 bases short, with 13 bases between. Germline V lookup: CDR1 MNHNS, CDR2 SASEGT. CDR3 length equals 14 residues. DNA for the CDR3: TGTGCCAGCAGTGATTCAAGGGTTAGGGATACGCAGTATTTT. Translating it yields CASSDSRVRDTQYF.

The chain links TRBV6-5 to TRBJ1-2; 8 nucleotides align to TRBD1. V dropped 5 bases and J dropped 4; count of bases not matched to a gene: 3. The germline gives CDR1 MNHEY, CDR2 SVGAGI. The CDR3 runs to 13 residues. The DNA of the CDR3 is TGTGCCAGCAGTATTGACAGGGGCTATGGCTACACCTTC. It codes for CASSIDRGYGYTF.

The gene calls are TRBV27 and TRBJ2-5; TRBD2 is a possible D gene (6 bases). Deletions cut 8 bases from V and 5 bases from J, with 15 bases between. The CDR3 totals 13 residues. The V gene's germline CDR1 is MNHEY and CDR2 SMNVEV (reference sequence). The CDR3 nucleotides are TGTGCCAGCGGGACCCAGGCGGGGGAGACCCAGTACTTC. Its protein product is CASGTQAGETQYF.

V is TRBV19 and J is TRBJ2-1, with D hard to call. The germline gives CDR1 LNHDA, CDR2 SQIVND (reference sequence). The length of the CDR3 is 13 residues. Deletions cut 2 bases from V and 7 bases from J, with 9 bases between. The CDR3 protein is CASSISDLNEQFF. CDR3 in DNA: TGTGCCAGTAGTATAAGCGACCTTAATGAGCAGTTCTTC.

The chain couples TRBV5-6 to TRBJ2-7; TRBD1 or TRBD2 may be the D gene (5 bases each). In germline, CDR1 is SGHDT, CDR2 YYEEEE. CDR3 length equals 12 residues. V was shortened by 3 bases and J by 3 bases, with 7 bases between the two germline ends. CDR3 protein: CASSWGNYEQYF. The CDR3 nucleotides read TGTGCCAGCAGCTGGGGGAACTACGAGCAGTACTTC.

The chain couples TRBV6-6 to TRBJ1-5; no firm D call. The CDR3 loop spans 13 amino acids. The V end lost 7 bases, the J end lost 2 bases, and 9 bases lay between the germline ends. The germline V gene encodes CDR1 MNHNY and CDR2 SVGAGI (reference sequence). The DNA for the CDR3 is TGTGCCAGCAACCCTAGCGGCAATCAGCCCCAGCATTTT. Protein: CASNPSGNQPQHF.

The gene calls are TRBV6-1 and TRBJ2-7; TRBD2 might be the D (6 bases). The CDR3 contains 14 residues. V lost 8 bases, J lost 3 bases, and 17 bases lay in between. CDR1 MNHNS and CDR2 SASEGT come from the germline V gene. The CDR3 nucleotides are TGTGCCAGCGGAGGAGGAGGGATCCACTACGAGCAGTACTTC. Translation: CASGGGGIHYEQYF.

The chain joins TRBV2 to TRBJ2-2; the D gene is possibly TRBD2 (5 bases). Trimming removed 2 bases at V and 4 bases at J, with 14 bases between. The CDR3 runs to 16 residues. CDR1 and CDR2 from the germline V gene are SNHLY and FYNNEI. DNA of the CDR3: TGTGCCAGCAGTGAATTAAGAGGGCTCGGCACCGGGGAGCTGTTTTTT. Translated: CASSELRGLGTGELFF.

J is TRBJ2-7 and V is TRBV30, with D perhaps TRBD2 (6 bases). Per the germline V gene, CDR1 is GTSNPN and CDR2 is SVGIG (reference sequence). Deletions cut 5 bases from V and 0 bases from J, with 14 bases between. The CDR3 runs 14 residues. The CDR3 loop reads CAWATGGSSYEQYF. CDR3 nucleotides: TGTGCCTGGGCCACTGGGGGGAGCTCCTACGAGCAGTACTTC.

The count of this clone is one. The rearrangement uses TRBV30 and TRBJ2-5; D might be TRBD2 (6 bases). This CDR3 spans 13 amino acids. Germline assignment: CDR1 GTSNPN and CDR2 SVGIG (reference sequence). With 0 bases removed from V and 2 bases from J, the gap between germline ends came to 7 bases. The CDR3 spells CAWSVAGQETQYF. DNA of the CDR3: TGTGCCTGGAGTGTGGCGGGGCAAGAGACCCAGTACTTC.

This clone was detected many times. CDR3 nucleotide sequence: TGTGCCAGCAGTGTGGGACAACCCTTACTCAATCAGCCCCAGCATTTT. This sequence encodes CASSVGQPLLNQPQHF. The rearrangement uses TRBV2 and TRBJ1-5, with D possibly TRBD1 on 6 matching bases. Germline CDR1 reads SNHLY; CDR2 reads FYNNEI. The CDR3 length is 16 residues. Trimming took off 4 bases at V and 3 bases at J, with 16 bases between the two ends. Using reference TRBV2 and TRBJ1-5 for the parts outside the CDR3, the full variable domain is EPEVTQTPSHQVTQMGQEVILRCVPISNHLYFYWYRQILGQKVEFLVSFYNNEISEKSEIFDDQFSVERPDGSNFTLKIRSTKLEDSAMYFCASSVGQPLLNQPQHFGDGTRLSIL.

This clone was seen just once. This chain connects TRBV25-1 to TRBJ2-2; D unclear. This CDR3 contains 14 residues. Trimming cost V 6 bases and J 0 bases, with 8 bases left between them. The germline V gene encodes CDR1 MGHDK and CDR2 SYGVNS. The DNA of the CDR3 is TGTGCCAGCAGCACACTCACGAACACCGGGGAGCTGTTTTTT. Its protein is CASSTLTNTGELFF.

The chain combines TRBV19 with TRBJ2-4, with D unresolved. V was trimmed by 6 bases and J by 0 bases, leaving 12 bases between them. The germline V gene encodes CDR1 LNHDA and CDR2 SQIVND (reference sequence). This CDR3 is 15 amino acids long. CDR3 sequence reads: CASSHPTEAKNIQYF. The DNA for the CDR3 is TGTGCCAGTAGCCATCCTACAGAAGCCAAAAACATTCAGTACTTC.

The chain carries TRBV10-3 and TRBJ2-5; the match to TRBD1 covers 9 bases. Trimming removed 2 bases from V and 1 base from J; junction bases left unmatched: 5. Germline V gives CDR1 ENHRY, CDR2 SYGVKD. CDR3 size: 16 residues. The DNA of the CDR3 is TGTGCCATCAGTGAGGGGGGACAGGGAAGCCAAGAGACCCAGTACTTC. Translated: CAISEGGQGSQETQYF.